This T cell receptor (beta chain) was obtained from a study of T-cell reconstitution after alpha-beta-depleted transplantation in children. Notes on the study in general: Where some patients showed high TCRbeta diversity at day 60, it came from recipient T cells and thymic progenitors that had survived. Counts and diversity of T cells one year after transplant came mostly from newly produced T cells. Reports say that about two months after transplant, the alpha-beta T cells came out of several hundred graft clones that had expanded.

For TCRbeta, the library was prepared with unique molecular identifiers. TCRdb re-derived calls from the PCR reads in MiXCR, one entry per CDR3 protein. This sample has around 230,000 distinct CDR3 sequences, with under 20% found just once. V shed 0 bases, J shed 3 bases, and the junction held 5 bases outside the gene matches. The germline V gene encodes CDR1 SGHRS and CDR2 YFSETQ. CDR3 size: 16 residues. Details on this clonotype: Its antigen is not known.

The chain has TRBV5-1 and TRBJ2-2, with 7 bases identical to TRBD2. The receptor was isolated from a male patient aged 2-15 years who had a stem cell transplant for acute lymphoblastic leukemia, so the T cells may come from the graft donor. This specimen consisted of PBMCs, mostly from graft donor cells, obtained 360 days after TCRalphabeta/CD19-depleted stem cell transplant. CDR3 DNA: TGCGCCAGCAGCTTGGGGCGCGGGGGAGACACCGGGGAGCTGTTTTTT. Translating it yields CASSLGRGGDTGELFF.